The 28 T cell receptor beta chains in this list originate from one sample, sequenced in a study of response to subunit inactivated influenza vaccine. TCRdb reanalysed the RT-PCR reads using MiXCR and keeps one entry per CDR3 protein. This table has over 800,000 distinct CDR3 sequences, roughly 20% appearing once. The material was PBMCs from blood, obtained 4 to 6 days after vaccination. Receptors were obtained from a man in his forties or fifties who received an inactivated influenza vaccine.

This clonotype was seen at least ten times. The rearrangement joins TRBV4-2 to TRBJ2-1; D gene ambiguous. This CDR3 contains 15 residues. Germline CDR1 reads LGHNA; CDR2 reads YNFKEQ. V lost 0 bases and J 7 bases, leaving 13 bases between the germline ends. The CDR3 DNA reads TGTGCCAGCAGCCAAGAGGTCCTGCAACCGAATGAGCAGTTCTTC. Amino acid sequence: CASSQEVLQPNEQFF.

There are many counts of this clonotype. The V and J genes are TRBV20-1 and TRBJ2-3, with 11 bases that match TRBD2. The CDR3 contains 17 residues. Trimming at V came to 7 bases and at J to 8 bases, leaving 20 bases not matched to a gene. Germline V gene lookup returns CDR1 DFQATT and CDR2 SNEGSKA (reference sequence). CDR3 loop: CSVSTGTSGAGMSTQYF. The DNA for the CDR3 is TGCAGTGTTTCCACCGGGACTAGCGGTGCCGGGATGAGTACGCAGTATTTT.

This rearrangement joins TRBV7-2 to TRBJ1-5; D may be TRBD1 (6 bases). V dropped 4 bases and J dropped 7 bases, with 17 bases sitting between them. The CDR3 runs 15 residues. Germline lookup yields CDR1 SGHTA and CDR2 FQGNSA. DNA of the CDR3: TGTGCCAGCAGCTACTCAGGGGACGCGGGACAGCCCCAGCATTTT. Protein sequence: CASSYSGDAGQPQHF. Complete variable domain (other parts from reference TRBV7-2 and TRBJ1-5): GAGVSQSPSNKVTEKGKDVELRCDPISGHTALYWYRQSLGQGLEFLIYFQGNSAPDKSGLPSDRFSAERTGGSVSTLTIQRTQQEDSAVYLCASSYSGDAGQPQHFGDGTRLSIL.

The rearrangement uses TRBV20-1 and TRBJ2-1, with D possibly matching TRBD2 (5 bases). CDR1 and CDR2 from the germline V gene are DFQATT and SNEGSKA (reference sequence). The CDR3 sequence is 13 residues long. Trimming took off 1 base at V and 7 bases at J, with 11 bases between the two ends. CDR3 in amino acids: CSARGLGVNEQFF. Here the CDR3 DNA reads TGCAGTGCTAGAGGACTCGGGGTGAATGAGCAGTTCTTC.

This clonotype was observed a few times. The rearrangement links TRBV12-3 or TRBV12-4 to TRBJ2-7; D unresolved. V lost 7 bases and J lost 4, with 14 bases in between. This CDR3 has 13 residues. CDR3 protein: CASMTTGHYEQYF. In DNA form, the CDR3 reads TGTGCCAGCATGACGACGGGTCATTACGAGCAGTACTTC.

The CDR3 sequence: CASRPGDFFYEQYF. CDR3 DNA: TGCGCCAGCAGGCCAGGGGATTTTTTTTACGAGCAGTACTTC. The chain couples TRBV5-1 to TRBJ2-7; weak D call: TRBD1 (6 bases). Trimming took off 5 bases at V and 4 bases at J, with 16 bases between the two ends. The CDR3 loop spans 14 amino acids. The germline V gene encodes CDR1 SGHRS and CDR2 YFSETQ.

This clonotype was observed a few times. The CDR3 DNA reads TGCAGCGTTGGCGGATGGGAGACAGCTTATAACTATGGCTACACCTTC. Its translation is CSVGGWETAYNYGYTF. The V call is TRBV29-1, the J call TRBJ1-2, with D tentatively TRBD1 (5 bases). CDR3 length: 16 residues. Germline assignment: CDR1 SQVTM and CDR2 ANQGSEA. V lost 4 bases and J 1 base, leaving 19 bases between the germline ends. The full variable domain, with the rest looked up from reference TRBV29-1 and TRBJ1-2, is SAVISQKPSRDICQRGTSLTIQCQVDSQVTMMFWYRQQPGQSLTLIATANQGSEATYESGFVIDKFPISRPNLTFSTLTVSNMSPEDSSIYLCSVGGWETAYNYGYTFGSGTRLTVV.

The chain uses TRBV18 and TRBJ2-1; maybe TRBD1 (7 bases). Trimming took 0 bases from V and 8 from J, leaving 17 bases between them. The CDR3 loop spans 16 amino acids. Looked up from germline, CDR1 is KGHSH and CDR2 is LQKENI. The CDR3, as DNA: TGTGCCAGCTCACCACCGGGCAGGGGGGTTAAATATGAGCAGTTCTTC. Residues: CASSPPGRGVKYEQFF.

There are a few counts of this clonotype. The CDR3 sequence: CASSLMIGTVTNYGYTF. CDR3 nucleotide sequence: TGTGCCAGCAGCCTAATGATCGGGACAGTCACTAACTATGGCTACACCTTC. This sequence joins TRBV7-9 and TRBJ1-2; the match to TRBD1 covers 7 bases. The V gene end was trimmed by 5 bases and the J gene end by 0 bases; junction bases not matched to a gene: 12. This CDR3 comprises 17 residues. Germline CDR1 reads SEHNR; CDR2 reads FQNEAQ (reference sequence).

V usage is TRBV21-1 and J usage is TRBJ2-2; the DNA was not compared with TRBD2, the D call given in the table. TRBV21-1 is designated a pseudogene. CDR3 length equals 12 residues. CDR3 in DNA: TGTGCCAGCCATACTAGGACCGGGGAGCTGTTTTTT. Translated: CASHTRTGELFF.

The chain links TRBV5-1 to TRBJ2-1; TRBD2 matches at 12 bases. With 4 bases clipped from V and 8 bases from J, the junction kept 10 bases outside the gene matches. Germline assignment: CDR1 SGHRS and CDR2 YFSETQ. This CDR3 comprises 16 residues. The CDR3 sequence: CASSESLAGGIYEQFF. The CDR3 DNA reads as TGCGCCAGCAGCGAGTCACTAGCGGGGGGTATTTATGAGCAGTTCTTC.

Only a few counts were recorded for this clonotype. This chain joins TRBV20-1 and TRBJ1-2; D is possibly TRBD1 (6 bases). Looked up from germline, CDR1 is DFQATT and CDR2 is SNEGSKA (reference sequence). The CDR3 covers 14 residues. The V and J ends lost 6 bases and 4 bases respectively, with 18 bases between them. CDR3 nucleotides: TGCAGTGCGACGGCAGGGGTTTCTATCTATGGCTACACCTTC. It yields the protein CSATAGVSIYGYTF.

About this clonotype: Germline and junction disagree at one end, which may indicate a read error. The chain links TRBV28 to TRBJ1-5; D is uncertain. Germline CDR1 MDHEN, CDR2 SYDVKM. CDR3 size: 12 residues. The CDR3: CARRKWNQPQHF. The CDR3, as DNA: TGTGCCCGCAGAAAGTGGAATCAGCCCCAGCATTTT.

J is TRBJ2-7 and V is TRBV4-1; D unclear. V gave up 0 bases and J gave up 4 bases, with 7 bases separating them. Germline CDR1 reads MGHRA; CDR2 reads YSYEKL. CDR3 length equals 13 residues. In nucleotides, the CDR3 is TGCGCCAGCAGCCAAGAAATAGGGTACGAGCAGTACTTC. This sequence encodes CASSQEIGYEQYF.

The chain carries TRBV6-2 or TRBV6-3 and TRBJ2-7; D possibly corresponds to TRBD2 (5 bases). Germline V CDR1 and CDR2: MNHEY, SVGEGT. CDR3 length equals 13 residues. V was clipped by 2 bases and J by 4 bases, with 9 bases between them. CDR3 sequence: CASSYVGIYEQYF. CDR3 DNA: TGTGCCAGCAGTTACGTCGGGATTTACGAGCAGTACTTC.

This clonotype showed up just a few times. The V call is TRBV28, the J call TRBJ2-7, with D possibly being TRBD1 (5 bases). The CDR3 is 13 residues long. V dropped 5 bases and J dropped 0 bases, with 8 bases sitting between them. Germline V CDR1 and CDR2: MDHEN, SYDVKM. CDR3 in DNA: TGTGCCAGCAGTCGACAGTACTCCTACGAGCAGTACTTC. Its translation is CASSRQYSYEQYF.

The chain has TRBV6-5 and TRBJ2-7; D is uncertain. Germline V CDR1 and CDR2: MNHEY, SVGAGI. Trimming left V 2 bases short and J 5 bases short, with 10 bases between. This CDR3 has 13 residues. The DNA for the CDR3 is TGTGCCAGCAGTTACGGCCCCAACGACGAGCAGTACTTC. As protein: CASSYGPNDEQYF.

This clonotype was detected only a few times. The V gene is TRBV5-1, the J gene TRBJ2-1; 9 bases are shared with TRBD2. The CDR3 runs 16 residues. Germline loops: CDR1 SGHRS, CDR2 YFSETQ. V lost 5 bases to trimming and J lost 7 bases; unmatched junction nucleotides: 13. DNA of the CDR3: TGCGCCAGCAGTCCAGCGGGGCTAGCGGGAATAAATGAGCAGTTCTTC. This sequence encodes CASSPAGLAGINEQFF.

V gene TRBV3-1 combines with J gene TRBJ1-1, with D unclear. V lost 1 base to trimming and J lost 10 bases, with 13 bases between them. CDR3 size: 13 residues. Germline values: CDR1 LGHDT, CDR2 YNNKEL (reference sequence). This CDR3 reads CASSQARSGGAFF. As DNA, the CDR3 is TGTGCCAGCAGCCAAGCGAGGAGCGGAGGAGCTTTCTTT. Full variable domain (missing parts from reference TRBV3-1 and TRBJ1-1): DTAVSQTPKYLVTQMGNDKSIKCEQNLGHDTMYWYKQDSKKFLKIMFSYNNKELIINETVPNRFSPKSPDKAHLNLHINSLELGDSAVYFCASSQARSGGAFFGQGTRLTVV.

This clonotype was seen at least ten times. The DNA of the CDR3 is TGCGCCAGCAGCTTGACAGGGGCGGGAACCAACGTCCTGACTTTC. It codes for CASSLTGAGTNVLTF. V usage is TRBV5-1 and J usage is TRBJ2-6; possibly TRBD1 for D (7 bases). The ends were cut back, 1 base at V and 8 bases at J, with 13 bases in the middle. The germline CDR1 and CDR2 sequences are SGHRS and YFSETQ. The CDR3 is 15 amino acids. The full variable domain, completed using reference TRBV5-1 and TRBJ2-6, is KAGVTQTPRYLIKTRGQQVTLSCSPISGHRSVSWYQQTPGQGLQFLFEYFSETQRNKGNFPGRFSGRQFSNSRSEMNVSTLELGDSALYLCASSLTGAGTNVLTFGAGSRLTVL.

The chain joins TRBV14 to TRBJ2-3; D is unresolved. The CDR3 runs to 14 residues. Per germline, CDR1 SGHDN and CDR2 FVKESK. Deletions cut 0 bases from V and 6 bases from J, with 10 bases between. The CDR3 reads CASSQDSVTDTQYF. The DNA for the CDR3 is TGTGCCAGCAGCCAAGATTCAGTGACGGATACGCAGTATTTT.

V usage is TRBV5-1 and J usage is TRBJ2-1, with 7 bases fitting TRBD2. CDR1 is SGHRS, CDR2 YFSETQ, per germline. The CDR3 totals 19 residues. The trim removed 5 bases at V and 4 bases at J, leaving 21 bases unmatched. CDR3 region: CASSASPAGTLSDYNEQFF. CDR3 bases: TGCGCCAGCAGTGCCTCCCCAGCGGGGACCCTTTCGGATTACAATGAGCAGTTCTTC.

In this sample, this clonotype turned up a few times. This chain uses TRBV11-2 with TRBJ2-1, with 9 bases lining up with TRBD2. This CDR3 has 17 residues. From germline, CDR1 is SGHAT and CDR2 FQNNGV. The V segment lost 3 bases and the J segment 2 bases; nucleotides outside the gene matches: 8. CDR3 loop: CASSFLVAGVAYNEQFF. CDR3 nucleotides: TGTGCCAGCAGCTTCCTGGTAGCGGGAGTAGCCTACAATGAGCAGTTCTTC.

This clonotype occurred many times. V is TRBV4-1 and J is TRBJ1-5, with TRBD1 identical over 8 bases. The CDR3 length is 14 residues. After removal of 5 bases from V and 9 bases from J, the junction contained 9 bases not matched to a gene. CDR1 is MGHRA and CDR2 is YSYEKL in the germline V gene. DNA of the CDR3: TGCGCCAGCAGCTTACGACAGGGGCAGGCGCCCCAGCATTTT. It yields the protein CASSLRQGQAPQHF.

This clonotype was counted only a few times. The chain carries TRBV20-1 and TRBJ2-5; tentatively, D is TRBD2 (5 bases). Trimming cost V 5 bases and J 4 bases, with 5 bases left between them. Looked up from germline, CDR1 is DFQATT and CDR2 is SNEGSKA (reference sequence). This CDR3 is 10 amino acids long. Written as DNA, the CDR3 is TGCAGTGCTGGGAGAGAGACCCAGTACTTC. This codes for CSAGRETQYF.

J is TRBJ2-7 and V is TRBV9, with D unresolved. V was pared by 3 bases and J by 2 bases, with 12 bases between. Germline assignment: CDR1 SGDLS and CDR2 YYNGEE. This CDR3 is 14 amino acids long. CDR3 loop: CASSADPRPYEQYF. DNA of the CDR3: TGTGCCAGCAGCGCGGACCCCCGGCCCTACGAGCAGTACTTC.

This chain connects TRBV12-5 to TRBJ2-1; a possible D gene is TRBD2 (5 bases). V lost 6 bases, J lost 8 bases, and 14 bases lay in between. CDR1 and CDR2 (germline): LGHNT, FRNRAP. CDR3 length: 13 residues. The chain's CDR3 is CASGPGSSHEQFF. Here the CDR3 DNA reads TGTGCTAGTGGCCCGGGGTCCAGCCATGAGCAGTTCTTC.

Details on this clonotype: A clone one base away is much larger, so this may be a read error. In this CDR3 the conserved last residue, phenylalanine or tryptophan, is missing, so a read error is likely. This chain joins TRBV7-2 and TRBJ1-2, with a possible D match to TRBD1 (5 bases). CDR1 and CDR2 from the germline V gene are SGHTA and FQGNSA. The CDR3 is made up of 14 amino acids. Trimming took off 0 bases at V and 8 bases at J, with 13 bases between the two ends. CDR3 nucleotide sequence: TGTGCCAGCAGCTTAGCCACCTCCGGGGGGGGCTACACCCTC. Protein sequence: CASSLATSGGGYTL.